The 16 T cell receptor beta chains given below trace back to one sample, sequenced in a study of metastatic and nonmetastatic thyroid tumors. TCRdb re-called the PCR reads with MiXCR. There are under 9,500 clones in the sample; about 23% occur only once, and roughly 16% lies in the top ten. No patient had received any treatment before thyroid surgery. Sequenced input: tumor tissue. The receptors here all came from a female donor with papillary thyroid cancer or a benign thyroid nodule (not recorded which). Some clones in this sample may be carry-over from other donors' samples.

This clone has at least ten counts. Compared with germline, one end of the junction differs, possibly owing to a read error. The chain combines TRBV10-2 with TRBJ1-2, with 9 bases matching TRBD1. Germline CDR1 is WSHSY and CDR2 is SAAADI. The CDR3 covers 12 residues. CDR3 region: CASSEIAGQGTF. The CDR3 DNA sequence: TGCGCCAGCAGTGAGATTGCGGGACAGGGTACTTTC.

This clone appeared many times. This chain uses TRBV9 with TRBJ2-7; 8 bases line up with TRBD2. This CDR3 has 20 residues. V trimming: 0 bases; J trimming: 0 bases; junction bases outside the gene matches: 17. Germline assignment: CDR1 SGDLS and CDR2 YYNGEE. This CDR3 reads CASSVAGGDKADQSSYEQYF. The CDR3 DNA is TGTGCCAGCAGCGTAGCGGGGGGGGACAAGGCCGATCAAAGCTCCTACGAGCAGTACTTC.

As to this clone: A clone one base away is much larger, so this may be a read error. The rearrangement links TRBV4-2 to TRBJ2-3, with TRBD2 matching over 13 bases. The CDR3 sequence is 16 residues long. The germline CDR1 and CDR2 sequences are LGHNA and YNFKEQ. V gave up 1 base and J gave up 7 bases; unmatched junction bases: 5. CDR3 bases: TGTGCCAGCAGCCAAGGACTAGCGGGAGGATGGTATACGCAGTATTTT. Translated, it gives CASSQGLAGGWYTQYF.

With regard to this clone: One end of the junction varies from germline; a read error may be responsible. V and J are TRBV2 and TRBJ2-1; 10 bases line up with TRBD2. Germline CDR1 reads SNHLY; CDR2 reads FYNNEI. The CDR3 has 18 amino acids. The DNA of the CDR3 is TGTGCCAGCAGTGAAGCGCTTCTAACTAGCGGGGTAATTAATGAGAAGTTCTTC. This encodes CASSEALLTSGVINEKFF.

This clone was recorded a few times. A much more abundant neighbour one base away suggests this may be a read error. This sequence joins TRBV10-1 and TRBJ2-3; D uncertain. This CDR3 region has 16 residues. Germline loops: CDR1 WNHNN, CDR2 SYGVQD (reference sequence). V was shortened by 3 bases and J by 2 bases, with 15 bases between the two germline ends. The CDR3 is CASSEPSAWVTDTQYF. In nucleotides, the CDR3 is TGCGCCAGCAGTGAACCTTCGGCGTGGGTCACAGATACGCAGTATTTT.

There are a few counts of this clone. The chain joins TRBV11-3 to TRBJ2-2; D is possibly TRBD2 (6 bases). The CDR3 covers 13 residues. V was clipped by 6 bases and J by 4 bases, with 9 bases between them. Per germline, CDR1 SGHNT and CDR2 YENEEA. The CDR3 DNA is TGTGCCAGCAGTGGGGGAGGCACCGGGGAGCTGTTTTTT. It translates to CASSGGGTGELFF.

There are many counts of this clone. V usage is TRBV7-2 and J usage is TRBJ2-1; TRBD1 aligns across 7 bases. Germline loops: CDR1 SGHTA, CDR2 FQGNSA. V lost 11 bases and J lost 3; bases outside the gene matches: 10. This CDR3 comprises 14 residues. In nucleotides, the CDR3 is TGTGCCGTGATAGAGGGGGCCAACTACAATGAGCAGTTCTTC. It specifies CAVIEGANYNEQFF. The variable domain in full, with the rest retrieved from reference TRBV7-2 and TRBJ2-1, is GAGVSQSPSNKVTEKGKDVELRCDPISGHTALYWYRQSLGQGLEFLIYFQGNSAPDKSGLPSDRFSAERTGGSVSTLTIQRTQQEDSAVYLCAVIEGANYNEQFFGPGTRLTVL.

Sample share makes this clone medium-sized. The V and J genes are TRBV20-1 and TRBJ1-2, with 8 bases lining up with TRBD1. CDR3 length equals 13 residues. Germline loops: CDR1 DFQATT, CDR2 SNEGSKA (reference sequence). The ends lost 5 bases at V and 3 bases at J; junction bases unmatched: 5. The CDR3 is CSARLTGDYGYTF. Here the CDR3 DNA reads TGCAGTGCTCGTTTGACAGGGGACTATGGCTACACCTTC.

In its sample, this clone ranks as medium-sized. V and J are TRBV28 and TRBJ2-1; no definite D call. Per the germline V gene, CDR1 is MDHEN and CDR2 is SYDVKM. CDR3 length: 12 amino acids. Trimming took 1 base from V and 10 from J, leaving 8 bases between them. The CDR3 DNA is TGTGCCAGCAGTTTATCGAGCCTGGAGCAGTTCTTC. Protein sequence: CASSLSSLEQFF.

This clone is judged large. This sample includes further DNA sequences coding for the same CDR3. The J gene is TRBJ2-7, the V gene TRBV30, with 7 bases aligning to TRBD1. V lost 0 bases, J lost 2 bases, and 4 bases stayed unmatched. The CDR3 is 14 residues long. Germline CDR1 reads GTSNPN; CDR2 reads SVGIG (reference sequence). CDR3 in amino acids: CAWSVSGTAYEQYF. The CDR3 DNA is TGTGCCTGGAGTGTTTCCGGGACAGCCTACGAGCAGTACTTC. The variable domain in full, completed from reference TRBV30 and TRBJ2-7, reads SQTIHQWPATLVQPVGSPLSLECTVEGTSNPNLYWYRQAAGRGLQLLFYSVGIGQISSEVPQNLSASRPQDRQFILSSKKLLLSDSGFYLCAWSVSGTAYEQYFGPGTRLTVT.

By sample share, this clone is medium-sized (0.01 to 0.1%). This chain links TRBV6-1 with TRBJ2-6; D possibly uses TRBD1 or TRBD2 (5 bases each). In germline, CDR1 is MNHNS, CDR2 SASEGT. The CDR3 is 17 amino acids. Trimming removed 1 base at V and 4 bases at J, with 14 bases between. CDR3 residues: CASSEGRGQSGANVLTF. The CDR3 DNA sequence: TGTGCCAGCAGTGAAGGTCGGGGCCAATCCGGGGCCAACGTCCTGACTTTC.

This rearrangement joins TRBV19 to TRBJ2-2; possibly TRBD1 or TRBD2 for D (7 bases each). This CDR3 is 15 amino acids long. CDR1 is LNHDA and CDR2 is SQIVND in the germline V gene (reference sequence). Trimming removed 6 bases from V and 5 bases from J, with 16 bases in between. The CDR3 protein is CASRETGRGTGELFF. DNA for the CDR3: TGTGCCAGTAGAGAGACAGGGAGGGGGACCGGGGAGCTGTTTTTT.

This clone ranks as medium-sized. The chain employs TRBV20-1 and TRBJ2-7; 12 nucleotides align to TRBD2. CDR3 size: 16 residues. Germline CDR1 and CDR2: DFQATT and SNEGSKA (reference sequence). Germline trimming cut 0 bases from V and 4 bases from J; bases unmatched to any gene: 7. CDR3 amino acids: CSARERTSGIIYEQYF. The CDR3 region has the DNA TGCAGTGCTAGAGAGAGGACTAGCGGGATTATATACGAGCAGTACTTC.

This clone was picked up many times. V usage is TRBV2 and J usage is TRBJ1-5; D gene uncertain. This CDR3 comprises 15 residues. Trimming shortened V by 6 bases and J by 2 bases, and 14 bases separated the two germline ends. The germline V gene has CDR1 SNHLY and CDR2 FYNNEI. The CDR3 is CASSADIGGNQPQHF. The CDR3 DNA follows: TGTGCCAGCAGCGCAGACATTGGCGGCAATCAGCCCCAGCATTTT.

This clone was seen at least ten times. V gene TRBV5-1 combines with J gene TRBJ1-1; perhaps TRBD1 as D (5 bases). The germline V and J ends were trimmed by 0 bases and 4 bases, with 13 bases remaining between them. Looked up from germline, CDR1 is SGHRS and CDR2 is YFSETQ. This CDR3 spans 15 amino acids. The CDR3 spells CASSLVSGAGTEAFF. For the CDR3, the DNA is TGCGCCAGCAGCTTGGTTTCCGGGGCGGGCACTGAAGCTTTCTTT.

In its sample, this clone ranks as medium-sized. J is TRBJ1-6 and V is TRBV28; D is unclear. This CDR3 spans 15 amino acids. Trimming shortened V by 3 bases and J by 2 bases, and 8 bases separated the two germline ends. The germline V gene encodes CDR1 MDHEN and CDR2 SYDVKM. This CDR3 is CASSFEEAYNSPLHF. The DNA for the CDR3 is TGTGCCAGCAGTTTTGAGGAAGCCTATAATTCACCCCTCCACTTT.